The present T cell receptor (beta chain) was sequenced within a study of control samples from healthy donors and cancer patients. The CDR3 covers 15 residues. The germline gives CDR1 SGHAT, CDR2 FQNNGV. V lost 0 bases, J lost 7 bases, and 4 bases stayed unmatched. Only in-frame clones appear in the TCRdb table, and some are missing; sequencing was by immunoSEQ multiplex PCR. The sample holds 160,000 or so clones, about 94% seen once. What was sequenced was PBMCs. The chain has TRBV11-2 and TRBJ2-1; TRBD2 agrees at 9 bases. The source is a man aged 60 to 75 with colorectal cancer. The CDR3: CASSLDRTSGNEQFF. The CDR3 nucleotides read TGTGCCAGCAGCTTAGATCGTACTAGCGGGAATGAGCAGTTCTTC.